This TCR beta chain was recorded in a study of shared clonotypes between healthy human individuals. From CD4+ cells came CD45RA+ naive and CD45RA-negative memory subsets. The study, taken as a whole, reports: Around 5% was the fraction of naive CD4 clonotypes found shared across several donors.

Authors' analysis steps: Filtering differed for immunoSEQ, which gave only junction sequences without quality scores. Produced via immunoSEQ multiplex PCR; TCRdb's table is partial and in-frame only. V, J and clone size were drawn from that table, and D and trimming were deduced from the DNA. Found here are over a million clones, about 70% of them singletons; the top ten hold approximately 1.5%. This clone was seen a handful of times. The antigen remains unidentified. The CDR3 has 16 amino acids. Per the germline V gene, CDR1 is SEHNR and CDR2 is FQNEAQ (reference sequence). Trimming cost V 2 bases and J 2 bases; bases outside gene matches: 7.

The sequenced sample consisted of memory CD4+ T cells sorted from blood. Stated subset: CD45RA-negative fraction. The clonotype comes from a man aged 18 to 35 in good health. The chain recombines TRBV7-9 with TRBJ2-3, with TRBD2 identical over 7 bases. The CDR3: CASSLKLADHTDTQYF. DNA for the CDR3: TGTGCCAGCAGCTTAAAGCTAGCGGACCACACAGATACGCAGTATTTT.